A single sample is the source of the 9 T cell receptor beta chains below, sequenced in a study of OX40 agonist ivuxolimab in advanced cancers. The data were produced by immunoSEQ multiplex PCR, yet TCRdb's version contains in-frame clones alone and is incomplete. The data contain 70,000 or so clones, 85% of them singletons. Specimen: CD4+ or CD8+ T cells sorted from blood, collected in a trial of the OX40 agonist ivuxolimab. These receptors were taken from an adult with an advanced solid tumor such as melanoma, head and neck, liver or kidney cancer.

The chain carries TRBV11-3 and TRBJ2-5, with a weak D call TRBD2 (5 bases). The J call is uncertain, as TRBJ2-7 better fits the DNA end. Germline CDR1 SGHNT, CDR2 YENEEA. CDR3 size: 13 residues. Here the CDR3 reads CASSLDRGYEQYF. CDR3 DNA: TGTGCCAGCAGCTTAGACCGGGGCTACGAGCAGTACTTC.

V usage is TRBV9 and J usage is TRBJ1-2; 9 nucleotides match TRBD1. The trim removed 3 bases at V and 2 bases at J, leaving 11 bases unmatched. The V gene's germline CDR1 is SGDLS and CDR2 YYNGEE. The CDR3 consists of 17 residues. The CDR3 nucleotides are TGTGCCAGCAGCGCCGGGACAGGGCGAGGGAAGAACTATGGCTACACCTTC. This codes for CASSAGTGRGKNYGYTF.

This chain uses TRBV11-2 with TRBJ2-3; no definite D call. Germline V CDR1 and CDR2: SGHAT, FQNNGV. With 0 bases removed from V and 2 bases from J, the gap between germline ends came to 12 bases. The length of the CDR3 is 16 residues. CDR3 sequence reads: CASSLDGSTDTDTQYF. CDR3 DNA sequence: TGTGCCAGCAGCTTAGATGGGTCGACTGACACAGATACGCAGTATTTT.

The chain has TRBV21-1 and TRBJ2-1; TRBD2 is taken as the D call from the table, unchecked against the DNA. TRBV21-1 is annotated as a pseudogene. The CDR3 totals 18 residues. The CDR3 nucleotides read TGTGCCAGCAGCAAAGACTTCAGTAGCGGGGGGGTAAACAATGAGCAGTTCTTC. Protein sequence: CASSKDFSSGGVNNEQFF.

The gene calls are TRBV28 and TRBJ2-7; TRBD2 agrees at 9 bases. In germline, CDR1 is MDHEN, CDR2 SYDVKM. This CDR3 comprises 12 residues. V gave up 6 bases and J gave up 7 bases; unmatched junction bases: 4. CDR3 in DNA: TGTGCCAGCAGCCGGCTAGCGGGAGAGCAGTACTTC. It specifies CASSRLAGEQYF.

The chain uses TRBV20-1 and TRBJ2-7; D is unclear. Trimming took 4 bases from V and 5 from J, leaving 6 bases between them. From germline, CDR1 is DFQATT and CDR2 SNEGSKA (reference sequence). This CDR3 is built from 10 residues. In DNA, the CDR3 is TGCAGTGCTACAACAAACGAGCAGTACTTC. Residues: CSATTNEQYF.

The chain couples TRBV5-1 to TRBJ1-5; D perhaps matches TRBD1 (6 bases). V lost 3 bases and J 1 base, leaving 11 bases between the germline ends. Germline V gene data show CDR1 as SGHRS and CDR2 as YFSETQ. This CDR3 is 15 amino acids long. CDR3 residues: CASSWEGGSNQPQHF. Here the CDR3 DNA reads TGCGCCAGCAGCTGGGAGGGGGGGAGCAATCAGCCCCAGCATTTT. Using reference TRBV5-1 and TRBJ1-5 for the parts outside the CDR3, the full variable domain is KAGVTQTPRYLIKTRGQQVTLSCSPISGHRSVSWYQQTPGQGLQFLFEYFSETQRNKGNFPGRFSGRQFSNSRSEMNVSTLELGDSALYLCASSWEGGSNQPQHFGDGTRLSIL.

CDR3 sequence reads: CASSLGGRDYGYTF. The CDR3 bases are TGTGCCAGCAGCTTAGGGGGCCGAGACTATGGCTACACCTTC. This chain connects TRBV5-5 to TRBJ1-2; the match to TRBD1 covers 7 bases. Germline CDR1 and CDR2: SGHKS and YYEKEE (reference sequence). CDR3 size: 14 residues. V lost 2 bases, J lost 3 bases, and 4 bases stayed unmatched. Filled out from reference TRBV5-5 and TRBJ1-2, the complete variable domain reads DAGVTQSPTHLIKTRGQQVTLRCSPISGHKSVSWYQQVLGQGPQFIFQYYEKEERGRGNFPDRFSARQFPNYSSELNVNALLLGDSALYLCASSLGGRDYGYTFGSGTRLTVV.

A note on this clone: A junction boundary mismatches the germline segment, possibly from a read error. The chain couples TRBV6-1 to TRBJ2-5; 10 bases are shared with TRBD2. The CDR3 spans 14 residues. Germline V lookup: CDR1 MNHNS, CDR2 SASEGT. CDR3 protein: CAISSGRLAETQYF. The CDR3 coding sequence is TGTGCCATCAGTAGCGGGAGGTTGGCAGAGACCCAGTACTTC.